A single sample gave rise to the 25 T cell receptor beta chains below, sequenced in a study of T-cell reconstitution after alpha-beta-depleted transplantation in children. Preparation of the TCRbeta library involved a method that used unique molecular identifiers. Each CDR3 protein is one row after TCRdb ran MiXCR on the PCR reads. The sample contains about 980,000 distinct CDR3 sequences, about 30% of which appear only once. Specimen: PBMCs, mostly from graft donor cells, collected 360 days after TCRalphabeta/CD19-depleted stem cell transplant. Source of these receptors: a boy under two years old who had a stem cell transplant for SCID, so the T cells may come from the graft donor.

This clonotype was seen more than once but under ten times. The chain uses TRBV6-1 and TRBJ2-1; TRBD2 matches at 7 bases. CDR3 size: 16 residues. The V and J ends lost 6 bases and 0 bases, in that order; junction bases with no gene match: 8. Germline-derived CDR1 and CDR2 are MNHNS and SASEGT. This chain's CDR3 is CASRESGATSYNEQFF. As DNA, the CDR3 is TGTGCCAGCAGAGAGAGCGGGGCCACCTCCTACAATGAGCAGTTCTTC.

This chain connects TRBV20-1 to TRBJ2-1; 7 positions match TRBD1. Germline trimming cut 5 bases from V and 9 bases from J; bases unmatched to any gene: 7. The CDR3 is 12 amino acids. CDR1 is DFQATT and CDR2 is SNEGSKA in the germline V gene (reference sequence). The CDR3 is CSASRGLGEQFF. CDR3 nucleotide sequence: TGCAGTGCTTCGAGGGGGCTGGGTGAGCAGTTCTTC.

This clonotype showed up just a few times. V is TRBV4-1 and J is TRBJ2-5; D is perhaps TRBD2 (5 bases). CDR3 length: 14 amino acids. Trimming removed 1 base at V and 4 bases at J, with 10 bases between. The germline gives CDR1 MGHRA, CDR2 YSYEKL. The CDR3: CASSQAHSGETQYF. CDR3 DNA: TGCGCCAGCAGCCAAGCCCACAGCGGAGAGACCCAGTACTTC.

This rearrangement joins TRBV20-1 to TRBJ2-3, with D perhaps TRBD1 (6 bases). CDR3 length: 13 residues. Per the germline V gene, CDR1 is DFQATT and CDR2 is SNEGSKA (reference sequence). V was pared by 6 bases and J by 4 bases, with 14 bases between. The CDR3 nucleotides are TGCAGTGCCCCAGGGGAATGGGCAGATACGCAGTATTTT. Its translation is CSAPGEWADTQYF.

The V gene is TRBV5-1, the J gene TRBJ1-1, with D perhaps TRBD1 (5 bases). Germline values: CDR1 SGHRS, CDR2 YFSETQ. Trimming left V 4 bases short and J 4 bases short, with 17 bases between. CDR3 length: 15 amino acids. CDR3: CASSPGREPSTEAFF. DNA of the CDR3: TGCGCCAGCAGCCCGGGGCGGGAGCCGAGCACTGAAGCTTTCTTT.

This chain uses TRBV5-1 with TRBJ2-5, with D possibly being TRBD1 or TRBD2 (5 bases each). The CDR3 runs 16 residues. V lost 1 base and J lost 5, with 18 bases in between. CDR1 and CDR2 (germline): SGHRS, YFSETQ. Written as DNA, the CDR3 is TGCGCCAGCAGCTTGAGGGACCGTGCCCCGGGGGAGACCCAGTACTTC. It translates to CASSLRDRAPGETQYF.

J is TRBJ1-2 and V is TRBV3-1, with a weak D call TRBD1 (5 bases). Trimming cost V 3 bases and J 3 bases, with 17 bases left between them. Germline V gene sequence: CDR1 LGHDT, CDR2 YNNKEL (reference sequence). CDR3 length: 16 residues. CDR3 in DNA: TGTGCCAGCAGCCATCAGGGATCCCGGACGGACTATGGCTACACCTTC. It translates to CASSHQGSRTDYGYTF. Drawing the rest from reference TRBV3-1 and TRBJ1-2, the complete variable domain is DTAVSQTPKYLVTQMGNDKSIKCEQNLGHDTMYWYKQDSKKFLKIMFSYNNKELIINETVPNRFSPKSPDKAHLNLHINSLELGDSAVYFCASSHQGSRTDYGYTFGSGTRLTVV.

This clonotype was found a few times. The chain carries TRBV4-1 and TRBJ1-4; no firm D call. Trimming removed 4 bases from V and 6 bases from J, with 21 bases in between. The CDR3 sequence is 17 residues long. CDR1 and CDR2 from the germline V gene are MGHRA and YSYEKL. CDR3 DNA: TGCGCCAGCAGCCCCTCGGCCGAGGGTGCCGGGGATGAAAAACTGTTTTTT. It encodes CASSPSAEGAGDEKLFF.

There are a few counts of this clonotype. This chain connects TRBV7-9 to TRBJ1-6; D is perhaps TRBD1 (6 bases). Germline CDR1 is SEHNR and CDR2 is FQNEAQ (reference sequence). The CDR3 totals 15 residues. Trimming shortened V by 5 bases and J by 5 bases, and 13 bases separated the two germline ends. CDR3 sequence (DNA): TGTGCCAGCAGCGCCGGGACAACCAATAATTCACCCCTCCACTTT. Encoded protein: CASSAGTTNNSPLHF.

This clonotype was observed a handful of times. This chain joins TRBV4-1 and TRBJ2-1, with TRBD2 identical over 7 bases. V was clipped by 4 bases and J by 5 bases; unmatched bases: 11. Germline CDR1 MGHRA, CDR2 YSYEKL. The CDR3 length is 16 residues. Here the CDR3 reads CASSPGGLGSDNEQFF. The CDR3 coding sequence is TGCGCCAGCAGCCCTGGCGGACTAGGCAGCGACAATGAGCAGTTCTTC.

Many counts were recorded for this clonotype. The chain carries TRBV4-3 and TRBJ2-2, with 9 bases lining up with TRBD1. CDR3 length: 14 residues. CDR1 and CDR2 (germline): LGHNA, YSLEER. Trimming at V came to 4 bases and at J to 6 bases, leaving 3 bases not matched to a gene. The CDR3 protein is CASSRTGVSGELFF. The DNA of the CDR3 is TGCGCCAGCAGCCGGACAGGGGTCTCCGGGGAGCTGTTTTTT.

This chain joins TRBV20-1 and TRBJ2-1, with 7 bases fitting TRBD2. Trimming removed 6 bases from V and 8 bases from J; junction bases left unmatched: 16. This CDR3 region has 15 residues. Per the germline V gene, CDR1 is DFQATT and CDR2 is SNEGSKA (reference sequence). CDR3 in amino acids: CSAPGPGGKYDEQFF. The CDR3 DNA reads TGCAGTGCCCCGGGGCCGGGGGGAAAATACGATGAGCAGTTCTTC.

A word on this clonotype: This may be a read error, as it is one base from a much larger clone. This chain joins TRBV7-2 and TRBJ2-1, with TRBD2 matching 12 bases. The junction had 4 bases not matched to a gene; V was cut back by 5 bases and J by 8 bases. This CDR3 contains 14 residues. CDR1 and CDR2 (germline): SGHTA, FQGNSA. DNA of the CDR3: TGTGCCAGCAGCCGGACTAGCGGGGACCATGAGCAGTTCTTC. Translating it yields CASSRTSGDHEQFF.

The gene calls are TRBV29-1 and TRBJ2-1; D gene ambiguous. The germline V gene encodes CDR1 SQVTM and CDR2 ANQGSEA. The CDR3 consists of 12 residues. Deletions cut 5 bases from V and 6 bases from J, with 11 bases between. The CDR3 sequence is CSVLPPPNEQFF. The DNA of the CDR3 is TGCAGCGTTCTCCCTCCTCCCAATGAGCAGTTCTTC.

As DNA, the CDR3 is TGTGCCAGCAGCTTAGTGGGGGGGCCCGGGGAGCTGTTTTTT. Encoded protein: CASSLVGGPGELFF. The chain recombines TRBV11-3 with TRBJ2-2, with D possibly TRBD2 on 7 matching bases. The CDR3 sequence is 14 residues long. V lost 1 base, J lost 6 bases, and 9 bases lay in between. Per germline, CDR1 SGHNT and CDR2 YENEEA.

This chain links TRBV5-1 with TRBJ2-7; 9 bases map to TRBD1. CDR1 is SGHRS and CDR2 is YFSETQ in the germline V gene. V shed 0 bases, J shed 6 bases, and the junction held 10 bases outside the gene matches. CDR3 length: 16 residues. The CDR3 region has the DNA TGCGCCAGCAGCTTGGCCATGGGACAGGGAAGCGCCGAGCAGTACTTC. Translating it yields CASSLAMGQGSAEQYF.

This chain joins TRBV3-1 and TRBJ2-7; maybe TRBD1 (6 bases). Germline CDR1 reads LGHDT; CDR2 reads YNNKEL (reference sequence). The CDR3 loop spans 17 amino acids. V was pared by 0 bases and J by 4 bases, with 19 bases between. CDR3 nucleotides: TGTGCCAGCAGCCAAGAGTTGGTGGACAGTCAATCGTACGAGCAGTACTTC. This sequence encodes CASSQELVDSQSYEQYF.

V gene TRBV6-5 combines with J gene TRBJ2-3; 10 bases are a match to TRBD1. Germline-derived CDR1 and CDR2 are MNHEY and SVGAGI. The ends lost 0 bases at V and 1 base at J; junction bases unmatched: 7. This CDR3 contains 18 residues. The DNA for the CDR3 is TGTGCCAGCAGTTACTCGACAGGGGGCTCCCAGCGCACAGATACGCAGTATTTT. It yields the protein CASSYSTGGSQRTDTQYF.

V is TRBV20-1 and J is TRBJ2-3; 7 bases align to TRBD2. V gave up 3 bases and J gave up 4 bases; unmatched junction bases: 1. Germline-derived CDR1 and CDR2 are DFQATT and SNEGSKA (reference sequence). This CDR3 is 12 amino acids long. The CDR3 DNA is TGCAGTGCTAGCGCGGGGGCAGATACGCAGTATTTT. It encodes CSASAGADTQYF.

This clonotype appeared a few times. The rearrangement joins TRBV6-5 to TRBJ2-6, with D unclear. Germline CDR1 reads MNHEY; CDR2 reads SVGAGI. V lost 2 bases to trimming and J lost 0 bases, with 11 bases between them. The length of the CDR3 is 17 residues. Here the CDR3 reads CASSYTTVFSGANVLTF. DNA for the CDR3: TGTGCCAGCAGTTACACGACGGTCTTCTCTGGGGCCAACGTCCTGACTTTC.

A remark on this clonotype: A read error may account for a junction end that differs from germline. The chain couples TRBV4-2 to TRBJ2-3; D is possibly TRBD1 (6 bases). The CDR3 has 15 amino acids. From germline, CDR1 is LGHNA and CDR2 YNFKEQ. CDR3 DNA sequence: TGTGCCAGCAGCCCGGGCGAGGGGGAAGGAGATACGCGGTATTTT. Translating gives CASSPGEGEGDTRYF.

The V call is TRBV4-1, the J call TRBJ1-4; 10 bases fit TRBD1. The germline V gene has CDR1 MGHRA and CDR2 YSYEKL. V lost 4 bases and J lost 7; bases outside the gene matches: 15. The CDR3 spans 18 residues. CDR3 nucleotides: TGCGCCAGCAGCCCTACTAGACAGGGGGCGCGTAAAAGTGAAAAACTGTTTTTT. Protein: CASSPTRQGARKSEKLFF.

On this clonotype itself: An end of the junction differs from the germline gene, which may be a read error. The chain links TRBV27 to TRBJ2-7, with D perhaps TRBD1 (6 bases). Germline CDR1 reads MNHEY; CDR2 reads SMNVEV (reference sequence). The CDR3 covers 15 residues. DNA for the CDR3: TGTGTCAGCAGTTTACGGCAGGGGTCTGACTACGAGCAGTACTTC. It translates to CVSSLRQGSDYEQYF.

This clonotype was found a few times. The rearrangement uses TRBV28 and TRBJ2-7, with D uncertain. The CDR3 covers 14 residues. Per germline, CDR1 MDHEN and CDR2 SYDVKM. Trimming pared 2 bases from V and 3 bases from J, leaving 11 bases between. The CDR3 DNA is TGTGCCAGCAGTTTAAGGCAAGATTACTACGAGCAGTACTTC. This translates into CASSLRQDYYEQYF.

This clonotype was counted between two and nine times. The genes are TRBV4-1 and TRBJ2-3; TRBD2 agrees at 8 bases. CDR3 length: 17 residues. CDR1 and CDR2 (germline): MGHRA, YSYEKL. With 0 bases clipped from V and 4 bases from J, the junction kept 9 bases outside the gene matches. The CDR3: CASSQEMRTSRADTQYF. Written as DNA, the CDR3 is TGCGCCAGCAGCCAAGAAATGAGGACTAGCCGGGCAGATACGCAGTATTTT.